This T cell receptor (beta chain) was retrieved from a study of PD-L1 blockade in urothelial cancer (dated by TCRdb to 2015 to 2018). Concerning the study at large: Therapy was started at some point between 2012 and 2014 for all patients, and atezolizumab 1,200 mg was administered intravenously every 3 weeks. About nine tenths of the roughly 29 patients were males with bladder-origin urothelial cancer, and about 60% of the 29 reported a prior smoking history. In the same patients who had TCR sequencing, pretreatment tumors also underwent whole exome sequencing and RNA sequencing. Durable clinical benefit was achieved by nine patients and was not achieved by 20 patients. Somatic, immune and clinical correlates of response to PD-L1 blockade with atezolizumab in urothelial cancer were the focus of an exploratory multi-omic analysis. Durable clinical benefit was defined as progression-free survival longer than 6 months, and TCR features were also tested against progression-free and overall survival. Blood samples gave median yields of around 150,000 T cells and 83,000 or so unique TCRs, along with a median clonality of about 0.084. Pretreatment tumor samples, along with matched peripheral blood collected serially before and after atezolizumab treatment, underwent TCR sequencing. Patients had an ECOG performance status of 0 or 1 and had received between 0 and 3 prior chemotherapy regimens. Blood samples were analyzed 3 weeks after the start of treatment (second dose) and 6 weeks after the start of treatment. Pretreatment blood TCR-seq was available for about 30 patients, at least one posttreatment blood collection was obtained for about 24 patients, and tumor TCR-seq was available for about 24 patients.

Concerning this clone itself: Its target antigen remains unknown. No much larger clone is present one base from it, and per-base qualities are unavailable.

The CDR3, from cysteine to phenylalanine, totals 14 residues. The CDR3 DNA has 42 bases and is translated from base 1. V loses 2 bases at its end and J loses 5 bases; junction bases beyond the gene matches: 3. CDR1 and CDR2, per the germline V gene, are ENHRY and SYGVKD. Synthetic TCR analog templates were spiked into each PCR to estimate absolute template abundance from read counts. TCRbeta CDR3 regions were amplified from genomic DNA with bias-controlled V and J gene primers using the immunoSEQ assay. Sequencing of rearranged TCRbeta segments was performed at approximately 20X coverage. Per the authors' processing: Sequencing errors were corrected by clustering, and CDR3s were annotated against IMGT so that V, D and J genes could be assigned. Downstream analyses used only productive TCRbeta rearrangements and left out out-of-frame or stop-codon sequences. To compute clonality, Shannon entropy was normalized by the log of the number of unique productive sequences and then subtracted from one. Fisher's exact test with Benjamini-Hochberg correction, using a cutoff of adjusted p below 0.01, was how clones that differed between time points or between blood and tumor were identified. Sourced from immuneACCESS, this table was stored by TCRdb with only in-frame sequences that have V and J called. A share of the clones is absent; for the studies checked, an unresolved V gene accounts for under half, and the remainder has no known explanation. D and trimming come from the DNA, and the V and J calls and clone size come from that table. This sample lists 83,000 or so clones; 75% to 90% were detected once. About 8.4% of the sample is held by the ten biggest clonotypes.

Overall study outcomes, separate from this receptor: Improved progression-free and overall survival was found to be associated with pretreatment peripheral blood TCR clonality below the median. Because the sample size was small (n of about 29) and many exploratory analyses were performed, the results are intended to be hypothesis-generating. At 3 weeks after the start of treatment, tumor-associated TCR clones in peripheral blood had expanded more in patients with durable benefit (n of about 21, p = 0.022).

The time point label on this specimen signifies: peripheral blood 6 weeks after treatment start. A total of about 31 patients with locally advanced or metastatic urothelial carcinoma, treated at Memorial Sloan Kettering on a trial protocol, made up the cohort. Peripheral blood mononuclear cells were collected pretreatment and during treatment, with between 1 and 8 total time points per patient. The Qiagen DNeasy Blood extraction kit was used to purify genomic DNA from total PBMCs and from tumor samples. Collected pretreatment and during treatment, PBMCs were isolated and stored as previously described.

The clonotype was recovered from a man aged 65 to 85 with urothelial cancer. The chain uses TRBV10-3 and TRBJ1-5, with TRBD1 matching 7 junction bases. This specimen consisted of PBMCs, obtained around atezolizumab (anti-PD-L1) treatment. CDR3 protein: CAISERQGDQPQHF. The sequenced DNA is TGTGCCATCAGTGAGAGACAGGGTGATCAGCCCCAGCATTTT.